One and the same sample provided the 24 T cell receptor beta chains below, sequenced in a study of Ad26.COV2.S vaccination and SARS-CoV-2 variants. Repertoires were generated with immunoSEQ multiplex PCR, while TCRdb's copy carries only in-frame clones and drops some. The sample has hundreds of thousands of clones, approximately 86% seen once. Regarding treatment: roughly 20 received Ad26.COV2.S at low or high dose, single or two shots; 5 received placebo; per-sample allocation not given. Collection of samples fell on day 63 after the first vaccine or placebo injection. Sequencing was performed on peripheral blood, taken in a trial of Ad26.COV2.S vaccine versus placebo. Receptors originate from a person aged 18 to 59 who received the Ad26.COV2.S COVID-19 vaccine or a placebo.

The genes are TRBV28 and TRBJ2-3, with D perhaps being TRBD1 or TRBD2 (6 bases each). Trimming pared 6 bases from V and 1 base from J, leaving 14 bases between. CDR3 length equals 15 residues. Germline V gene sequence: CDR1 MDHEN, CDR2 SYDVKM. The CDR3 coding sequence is TGTGCCAGCAGCGAGAGGGGGGCACGCACAGATACGCAGTATTTT. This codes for CASSERGARTDTQYF.

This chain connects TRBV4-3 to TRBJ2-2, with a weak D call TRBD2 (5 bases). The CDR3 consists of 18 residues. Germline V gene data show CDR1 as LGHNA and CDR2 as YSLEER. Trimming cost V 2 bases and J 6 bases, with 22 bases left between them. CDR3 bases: TGCGCCAGCAGCCAACCTACCTGGAGCGTGGACTGGTCCGGGGAGCTGTTTTTT. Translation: CASSQPTWSVDWSGELFF.

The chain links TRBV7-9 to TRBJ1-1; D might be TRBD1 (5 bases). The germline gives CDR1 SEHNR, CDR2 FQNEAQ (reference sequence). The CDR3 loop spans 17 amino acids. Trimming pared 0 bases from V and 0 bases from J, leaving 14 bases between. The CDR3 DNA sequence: TGTGCCAGCAGCTTAGCAGGTGGGGCGGACATGAACACTGAAGCTTTCTTT. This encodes CASSLAGGADMNTEAFF.

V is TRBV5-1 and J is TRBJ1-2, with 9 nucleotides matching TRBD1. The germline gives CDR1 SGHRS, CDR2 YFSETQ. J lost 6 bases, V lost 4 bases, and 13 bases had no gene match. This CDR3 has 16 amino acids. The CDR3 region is CASSGRGTGKSNGYTF. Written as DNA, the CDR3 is TGCGCCAGCAGCGGGAGGGGGACAGGGAAAAGTAATGGCTACACCTTC.

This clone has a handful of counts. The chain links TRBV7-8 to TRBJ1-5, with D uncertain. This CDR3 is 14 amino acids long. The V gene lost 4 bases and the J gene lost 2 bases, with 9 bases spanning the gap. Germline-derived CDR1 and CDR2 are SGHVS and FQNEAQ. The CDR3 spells CASSSVGRNQPQHF. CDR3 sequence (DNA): TGTGCCAGCAGCTCGGTAGGGCGCAATCAGCCCCAGCATTTT.

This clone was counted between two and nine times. The DNA of the CDR3 is TGTGCCAGCAGCTTAGTTCGGACTAGGAATGAGCAGTTCTTC. Its translation is CASSLVRTRNEQFF. V usage is TRBV11-2 and J usage is TRBJ2-1; 7 nucleotides match TRBD2. The CDR3 has 14 residues. V lost 1 base, J lost 7 bases, and 4 bases stayed unmatched. The germline CDR1 and CDR2 sequences are SGHAT and FQNNGV.

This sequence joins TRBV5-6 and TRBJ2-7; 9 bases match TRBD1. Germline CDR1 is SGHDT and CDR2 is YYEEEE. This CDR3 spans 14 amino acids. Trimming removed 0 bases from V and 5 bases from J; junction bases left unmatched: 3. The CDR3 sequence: CASSLGQGEHEQYF. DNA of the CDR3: TGTGCCAGCAGCTTGGGACAGGGGGAACACGAGCAGTACTTC.

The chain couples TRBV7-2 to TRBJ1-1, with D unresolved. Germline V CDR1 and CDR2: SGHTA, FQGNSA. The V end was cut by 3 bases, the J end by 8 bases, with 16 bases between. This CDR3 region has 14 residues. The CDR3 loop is CASSFQYGEGEAFF. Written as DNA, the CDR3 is TGTGCCAGCAGCTTTCAATATGGGGAGGGAGAAGCTTTCTTT.

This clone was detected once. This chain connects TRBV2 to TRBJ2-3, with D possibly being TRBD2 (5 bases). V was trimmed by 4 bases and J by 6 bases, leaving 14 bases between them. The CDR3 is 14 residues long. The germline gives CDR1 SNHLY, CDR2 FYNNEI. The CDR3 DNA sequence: TGTGCCAGCAGTGCAAGGACCACGGGGGATACGCAGTATTTT. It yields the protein CASSARTTGDTQYF.

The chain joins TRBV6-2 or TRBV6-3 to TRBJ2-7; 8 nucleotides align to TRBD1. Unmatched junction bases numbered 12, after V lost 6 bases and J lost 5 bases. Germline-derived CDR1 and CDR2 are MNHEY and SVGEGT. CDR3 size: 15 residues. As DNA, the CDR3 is TGTGCCAGCAGCCTCACTAGGACAGGGCTCGACGAGCAGTACTTC. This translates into CASSLTRTGLDEQYF.

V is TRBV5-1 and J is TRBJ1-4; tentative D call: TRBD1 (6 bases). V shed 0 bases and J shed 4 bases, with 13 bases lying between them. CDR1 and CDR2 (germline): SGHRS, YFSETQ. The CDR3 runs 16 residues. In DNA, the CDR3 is TGCGCCAGCAGCTTGGAATGGGGGGCCGATAATGAAAAACTGTTTTTT. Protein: CASSLEWGADNEKLFF.

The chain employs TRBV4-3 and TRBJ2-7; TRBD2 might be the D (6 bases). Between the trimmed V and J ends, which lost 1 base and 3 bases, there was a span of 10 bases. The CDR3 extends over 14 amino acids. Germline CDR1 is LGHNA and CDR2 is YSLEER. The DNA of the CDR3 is TGCGCCAGCAGCCAAGTCCGGGGAGGCTACGAGCAGTACTTC. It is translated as CASSQVRGGYEQYF.

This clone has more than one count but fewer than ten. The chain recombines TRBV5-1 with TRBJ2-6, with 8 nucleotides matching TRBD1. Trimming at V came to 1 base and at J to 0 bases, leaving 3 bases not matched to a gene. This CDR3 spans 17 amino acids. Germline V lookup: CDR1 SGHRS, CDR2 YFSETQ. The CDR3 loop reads CASSLMDRVSGANVLTF. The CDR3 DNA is TGCGCCAGCAGCTTGATGGACAGGGTCTCTGGGGCCAACGTCCTGACTTTC.

CDR3 nucleotides: TGTGCCAGCAGCCCCTATGACAGGGTTTACAATGAGCAGTTCTTC. This codes for CASSPYDRVYNEQFF. The chain carries TRBV27 and TRBJ2-1; 7 bases match TRBD1. CDR3 length: 15 residues. Germline V lookup: CDR1 MNHEY, CDR2 SMNVEV (reference sequence). After removal of 6 bases from V and 4 bases from J, the junction contained 9 bases not matched to a gene.

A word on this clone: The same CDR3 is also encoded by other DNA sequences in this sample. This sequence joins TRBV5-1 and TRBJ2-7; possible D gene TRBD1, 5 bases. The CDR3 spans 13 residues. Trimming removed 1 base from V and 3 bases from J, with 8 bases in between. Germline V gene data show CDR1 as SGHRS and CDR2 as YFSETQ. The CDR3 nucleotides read TGCGCCAGCAGCTTGAGGGGCAGCTACGAGCAGTACTTC. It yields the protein CASSLRGSYEQYF. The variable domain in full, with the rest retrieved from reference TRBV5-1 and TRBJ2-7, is KAGVTQTPRYLIKTRGQQVTLSCSPISGHRSVSWYQQTPGQGLQFLFEYFSETQRNKGNFPGRFSGRQFSNSRSEMNVSTLELGDSALYLCASSLRGSYEQYFGPGTRLTVT.

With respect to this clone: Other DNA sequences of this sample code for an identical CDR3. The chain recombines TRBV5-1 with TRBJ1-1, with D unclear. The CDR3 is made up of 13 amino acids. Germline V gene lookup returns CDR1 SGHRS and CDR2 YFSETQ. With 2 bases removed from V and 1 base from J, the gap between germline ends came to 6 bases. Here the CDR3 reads CASSFQTNTEAFF. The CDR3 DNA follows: TGCGCCAGCAGCTTTCAGACGAACACTGAAGCTTTCTTT.

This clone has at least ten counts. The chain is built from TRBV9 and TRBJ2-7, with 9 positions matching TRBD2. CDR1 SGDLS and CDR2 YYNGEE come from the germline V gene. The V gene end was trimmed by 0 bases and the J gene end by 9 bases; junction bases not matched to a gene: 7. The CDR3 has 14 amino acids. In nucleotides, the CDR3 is TGTGCCAGCAGCGTAGAGGCGGGACTAGCCGCGCAGTACTTC. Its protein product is CASSVEAGLAAQYF. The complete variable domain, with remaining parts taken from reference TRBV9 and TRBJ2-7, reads DSGVTQTPKHLITATGQRVTLRCSPRSGDLSVYWYQQSLDQGLQFLIQYYNGEERAKGNILERFSAQQFPDLHSELNLSSLELGDSALYFCASSVEAGLAAQYFGPGTRLTVT.

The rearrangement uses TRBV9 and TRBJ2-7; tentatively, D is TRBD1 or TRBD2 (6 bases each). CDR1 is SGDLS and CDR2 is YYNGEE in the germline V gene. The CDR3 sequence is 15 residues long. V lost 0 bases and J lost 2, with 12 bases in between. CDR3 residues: CASSVATGATYEQYF. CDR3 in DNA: TGTGCCAGCAGCGTAGCTACGGGGGCCACCTACGAGCAGTACTTC.

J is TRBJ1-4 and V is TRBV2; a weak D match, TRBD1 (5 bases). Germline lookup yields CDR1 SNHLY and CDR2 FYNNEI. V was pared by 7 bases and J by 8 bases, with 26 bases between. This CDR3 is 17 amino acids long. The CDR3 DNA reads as TGTGCCAGCAATGGGGGGAGTTATTCGAGCGCAGGGGAAAAACTGTTTTTT. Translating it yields CASNGGSYSSAGEKLFF.

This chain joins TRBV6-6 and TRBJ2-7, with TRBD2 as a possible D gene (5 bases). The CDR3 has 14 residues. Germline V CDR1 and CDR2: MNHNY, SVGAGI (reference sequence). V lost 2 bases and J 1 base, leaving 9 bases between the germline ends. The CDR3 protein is CASSYAGLSYEQYF. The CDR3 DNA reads TGTGCCAGCAGTTACGCCGGACTGTCCTACGAGCAGTACTTC.

CDR3 nucleotide sequence: TGTGCCAGCAGCCCCCAAGGGGGGGCAGGATACAATGAGCAGTTCTTC. This translates into CASSPQGGAGYNEQFF. V and J are TRBV7-3 and TRBJ2-1, with D perhaps matching TRBD2 (7 bases). This CDR3 region has 16 residues. Looked up from germline, CDR1 is SGHTA and CDR2 is FQGTGA. The ends were cut back, 5 bases at V and 4 bases at J, with 18 bases in the middle.

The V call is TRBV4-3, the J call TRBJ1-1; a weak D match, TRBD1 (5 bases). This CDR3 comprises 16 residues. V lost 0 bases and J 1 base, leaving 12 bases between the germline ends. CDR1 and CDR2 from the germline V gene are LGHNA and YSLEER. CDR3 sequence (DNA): TGCGCCAGCAGCCAAGATATCGGGGACCAGAACACTGAAGCTTTCTTT. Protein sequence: CASSQDIGDQNTEAFF.

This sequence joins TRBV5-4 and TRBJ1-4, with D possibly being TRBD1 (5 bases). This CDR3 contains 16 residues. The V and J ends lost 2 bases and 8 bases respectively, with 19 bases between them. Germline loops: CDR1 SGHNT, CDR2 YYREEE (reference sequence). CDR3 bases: TGTGCCAGCAGCTTAGACCGGGACTCCCGGAACGAAAAACTGTTTTTT. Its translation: CASSLDRDSRNEKLFF.

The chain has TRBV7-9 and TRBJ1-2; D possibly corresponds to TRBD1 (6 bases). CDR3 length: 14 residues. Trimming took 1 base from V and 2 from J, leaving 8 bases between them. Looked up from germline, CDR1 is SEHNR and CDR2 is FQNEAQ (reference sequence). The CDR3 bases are TGTGCCAGCAGCTTAGTCCAGGGGAACTATGGCTACACCTTC. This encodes CASSLVQGNYGYTF.